Following are 31 T cell receptor beta chains from one sample sequenced in a study of CD8+ T cells in alopecia areata. Sequencing relied on a cDNA template that was reverse transcribed from extracted RNA. Repertoires were generated with immunoSEQ multiplex PCR, while TCRdb's copy carries only in-frame clones and drops some. Among 200,000 to 250,000 clones, 50% to 60% were seen once, and the ten largest hold approximately 0.5%. Here the sequenced sample was CD4+ T cells sorted from blood, taken at week 0. These receptors were obtained from a human donor with alopecia areata.

This clone was detected only a few times. The rearrangement joins TRBV9 to TRBJ1-1, with 9 bases identical to TRBD1. Germline assignment: CDR1 SGDLS and CDR2 YYNGEE. There are 15 residues in the CDR3. Trimming at V came to 3 bases and at J to 4 bases, leaving 7 bases not matched to a gene. In nucleotides, the CDR3 is TGTGCCAGCAGCGCGACGGGACAGGGTGCCACTGAAGCTTTCTTT. Protein sequence: CASSATGQGATEAFF.

The chain has TRBV6-5 and TRBJ2-3, with D perhaps given as TRBD1 or TRBD2 (6 bases each). The V end was cut by 0 bases, the J end by 6 bases, with 10 bases between. Germline CDR1 MNHEY, CDR2 SVGAGI. The CDR3 extends over 14 amino acids. The CDR3 here is CASSYSRGVDTQYF. CDR3 in DNA: TGTGCCAGCAGTTACTCGAGGGGGGTGGATACGCAGTATTTT.

There are a few counts of this clone. The chain couples TRBV7-2 to TRBJ2-3; D might be TRBD2 (6 bases). V was cut by 2 bases and J by 0 bases, with 9 bases left in between. The CDR3 sequence is 15 residues long. Germline V gene sequence: CDR1 SGHTA, CDR2 FQGNSA. The CDR3 bases are TGTGCCAGCAGCTTAACGGGGGAAAGCACAGATACGCAGTATTTT. Encoded protein: CASSLTGESTDTQYF.

In this sample, this clone turned up once. Its ends do not fully match the called genes, so a read error is possible. The genes are TRBV27 and TRBJ1-5, with D unclear. The CDR3 runs 15 residues. Germline V gene sequence: CDR1 MNHEY, CDR2 SMNVEV (reference sequence). The CDR3 sequence: CTSRNIQVPYQPQHF. The CDR3 bases are TGTACCAGCAGGAATATCCAAGTTCCTTATCAGCCCCAGCATTTT.

The rearrangement joins TRBV30 to TRBJ1-1; the match to TRBD1 covers 8 bases. The junction had 5 bases not matched to a gene; V was cut back by 3 bases and J by 2 bases. The CDR3 totals 14 residues. Germline lookup yields CDR1 GTSNPN and CDR2 SVGIG (reference sequence). The CDR3 sequence: CAWRGDRTNTEAFF. CDR3 sequence (DNA): TGTGCCTGGAGGGGGGACAGGACAAACACTGAAGCTTTCTTT.

This clone was seen only a few times. The chain couples TRBV5-1 to TRBJ2-7; D possibly corresponds to TRBD2 (6 bases). The V and J ends lost 5 bases and 0 bases respectively, with 15 bases between them. Germline lookup yields CDR1 SGHRS and CDR2 YFSETQ. The CDR3 length is 15 residues. The CDR3 loop is CASRVRSSDSYEQYF. CDR3 bases: TGCGCCAGCAGAGTGAGGTCTAGCGACTCCTACGAGCAGTACTTC.

CDR3 nucleotide sequence: TGTGCCAGCAGCTTAGGCAGGGGCGGTCAGCCCCAGCATTTT. Amino acids: CASSLGRGGQPQHF. This rearrangement joins TRBV7-6 to TRBJ1-5, with D maybe TRBD1 (6 bases). Germline CDR1 reads SGHVS; CDR2 reads FNYEAQ. V shed 1 base and J shed 6 bases, with 10 bases lying between them. This CDR3 has 14 residues.

The chain carries TRBV7-9 and TRBJ2-7; D perhaps matches TRBD2 (6 bases). V lost 4 bases and J lost 3, with 16 bases in between. This CDR3 spans 15 amino acids. Germline assignment: CDR1 SEHNR and CDR2 FQNEAQ (reference sequence). The CDR3 sequence: CASSSGLPGYYEQYF. The DNA for the CDR3 is TGTGCCAGCAGCTCGGGACTCCCCGGGTACTACGAGCAGTACTTC.

This chain uses TRBV2 with TRBJ1-5, with D hard to call. The CDR3 has 13 residues. V dropped 4 bases and J dropped 4 bases, with 8 bases sitting between them. Germline CDR1 SNHLY, CDR2 FYNNEI. The CDR3 here is CASSGEVNQPQHF. In DNA form, the CDR3 reads TGTGCCAGCAGTGGAGAAGTTAATCAGCCCCAGCATTTT.

This clone was detected a few times. The genes are TRBV14 and TRBJ2-3; D call uncertain. This CDR3 spans 15 amino acids. V was shortened by 1 base and J by 6 bases, with 14 bases between the two germline ends. Germline CDR1 reads SGHDN; CDR2 reads FVKESK. In DNA form, the CDR3 reads TGTGCCAGCAGCCAAGGGCAGCCGTTGGGGGATACGCAGTATTTT. Translated: CASSQGQPLGDTQYF.

This rearrangement joins TRBV18 to TRBJ1-1; tentative D call: TRBD1 (5 bases). Trimming took 0 bases from V and 0 from J, leaving 14 bases between them. This CDR3 is built from 17 residues. CDR1 and CDR2 (germline): KGHSH, LQKENI. CDR3 region: CASSPPKPWGMNTEAFF. The CDR3, as DNA: TGTGCCAGCTCACCACCGAAACCCTGGGGGATGAACACTGAAGCTTTCTTT.

This clone was seen a single time. The V and J genes are TRBV27 and TRBJ2-2, with D perhaps TRBD2 (6 bases). V lost 6 bases to trimming and J lost 1 base, with 12 bases between them. Germline V gives CDR1 MNHEY, CDR2 SMNVEV (reference sequence). The CDR3 totals 15 residues. CDR3 residues: CASRTGLLNTGELFF. CDR3 nucleotide sequence: TGTGCCAGCAGAACGGGACTCCTGAACACCGGGGAGCTGTTTTTT.

In this sample, this clone turned up once. CDR3 protein: CSVEDRSSVRERADTQYF. The CDR3 DNA is TGCAGCGTTGAAGATCGGTCTTCTGTACGGGAGAGGGCAGATACGCAGTATTTT. The chain has TRBV29-1 and TRBJ2-3; the D gene is possibly TRBD2 (6 bases). The germline CDR1 and CDR2 sequences are SQVTM and ANQGSEA. This CDR3 has 18 residues. V was trimmed by 0 bases and J by 4 bases, leaving 23 bases between them.

The chain carries TRBV27 and TRBJ1-6, with D perhaps matching TRBD1 (6 bases). V shed 6 bases and J shed 14 bases, with 11 bases lying between them. Germline values: CDR1 MNHEY, CDR2 SMNVEV (reference sequence). The CDR3 has 11 residues. For the CDR3, the DNA is TGTGCCAGCAGAACAGGGCGGACCCTCCACTTT. Protein product: CASRTGRTLHF.

V and J are TRBV2 and TRBJ1-2; a possible D gene is TRBD1 (6 bases). Germline V gene data show CDR1 as SNHLY and CDR2 as FYNNEI. This CDR3 has 14 amino acids. V dropped 8 bases and J dropped 6 bases, with 19 bases sitting between them. The CDR3 region is CASSREGGRDGYTF. CDR3 bases: TGTGCCAGCTCCCGGGAGGGGGGTCGAGATGGCTACACCTTC.

In this sample, this clone turned up many times. The chain uses TRBV30 and TRBJ2-1; D ambiguous. The CDR3 has 11 residues. Germline V gene lookup returns CDR1 GTSNPN and CDR2 SVGIG (reference sequence). V dropped 0 bases and J dropped 15 bases, with 12 bases sitting between them. DNA for the CDR3: TGTGCCTGGAGTGTGGCCCTTCAATGGTTCTTC. It is translated as CAWSVALQWFF.

This clone has more than one count but fewer than ten. The chain carries TRBV6-5 and TRBJ2-3; the D gene is possibly TRBD1 (6 bases). Trimming stripped 0 bases from V and 4 bases from J, with 11 bases between. The germline V gene has CDR1 MNHEY and CDR2 SVGAGI. The CDR3 contains 15 residues. The chain's CDR3 is CASSYSPDRADTQYF. In DNA, the CDR3 is TGTGCCAGCAGTTACTCGCCGGACAGAGCAGATACGCAGTATTTT.

The chain carries TRBV9 and TRBJ2-6; 11 bases fit TRBD2. The junction had 6 bases not matched to a gene; V was cut back by 4 bases and J by 0 bases. The CDR3 runs 18 residues. CDR1 is SGDLS, CDR2 YYNGEE, per germline. The CDR3 DNA is TGTGCCAGCAGCCCTACTAGCGGGGGTGACTCTGGGGCCAACGTCCTGACTTTC. Translating it yields CASSPTSGGDSGANVLTF.

V gene TRBV23-1 combines with J gene TRBJ2-6, with D maybe TRBD1 (5 bases). TRBV23-1 falls under the ORF class, with uncertain function. The CDR3 has 16 amino acids. V was clipped by 4 bases and J by 2 bases, with 12 bases between them. The CDR3, as DNA: TGCGCCAGCAGTCGTTTAAGGGGCGCTGGGGCCAACGTCCTGACTTTC. Its protein is CASSRLRGAGANVLTF.

This clone was seen only a few times. This chain joins TRBV29-1 and TRBJ1-2, with 7 positions matching TRBD1. V lost 5 bases, J lost 1 base, and 16 bases stayed unmatched. Germline CDR1 reads SQVTM; CDR2 reads ANQGSEA. The CDR3 contains 17 residues. The CDR3 sequence: CSVLVGQLSGFNYGYTF. The CDR3 DNA follows: TGCAGCGTTTTGGTGGGACAGCTCTCAGGATTTAACTATGGCTACACCTTC.

This chain connects TRBV29-1 to TRBJ2-1, with 7 nucleotides matching TRBD2. The germline gives CDR1 SQVTM, CDR2 ANQGSEA. The junction had 5 bases not matched to a gene; V was cut back by 4 bases and J by 8 bases. The CDR3 extends over 12 amino acids. The CDR3 is CSVAGAGHEQFF. The DNA for the CDR3 is TGCAGCGTTGCGGGAGCGGGACATGAGCAGTTCTTC.

V is TRBV27 and J is TRBJ1-6; TRBD1 aligns across 12 bases. Trimming at V came to 5 bases and at J to 9 bases, leaving 14 bases not matched to a gene. This CDR3 comprises 18 residues. Looked up from germline, CDR1 is MNHEY and CDR2 is SMNVEV (reference sequence). CDR3 sequence: CASSDGTGGAGFSSPLHF. In DNA form, the CDR3 reads TGTGCCAGCAGTGACGGGACAGGGGGCGCCGGTTTCAGTTCACCCCTCCACTTT.

V usage is TRBV5-6 and J usage is TRBJ2-5, with a possible D match to TRBD2 (6 bases). From germline, CDR1 is SGHDT and CDR2 YYEEEE. The CDR3 contains 13 residues. The V end was cut by 3 bases, the J end by 2 bases, with 8 bases between. In DNA, the CDR3 is TGTGCCAGCAGCTATGGACTACAAGAGACCCAGTACTTC. Translated, it gives CASSYGLQETQYF.

The chain has TRBV7-2 and TRBJ2-4; a weak D match, TRBD1 (6 bases). The CDR3 is 14 residues long. Germline loops: CDR1 SGHTA, CDR2 FQGNSA. The V end was cut by 5 bases, the J end by 7 bases, with 15 bases between. In DNA form, the CDR3 reads TGTGCCAGCAGCCCAATAACAGGGAAGAACATTCAGTACTTC. Protein: CASSPITGKNIQYF.

CDR3 coding DNA: TGCAGCGCATTAAGACAGGGGGCGGGAGATACGCAGTATTTT. Translated: CSALRQGAGDTQYF. V and J are TRBV29-1 and TRBJ2-3, with TRBD1 matching 10 bases. V shed 7 bases and J 5 bases; nucleotides not matched to a gene: 9. The CDR3 spans 14 residues. Germline V gives CDR1 SQVTM, CDR2 ANQGSEA.

The chain recombines TRBV6-6 with TRBJ1-1, with a weak D call TRBD1 (5 bases). Germline V gene data show CDR1 as MNHNY and CDR2 as SVGAGI (reference sequence). V gave up 5 bases and J gave up 3 bases, with 10 bases separating them. The CDR3 spans 13 residues. In nucleotides, the CDR3 is TGTGCCAGCAGTCAGGGATGGGACACTGAAGCTTTCTTT. Its translation is CASSQGWDTEAFF.

This clone was counted only a few times. The V call is TRBV19, the J call TRBJ1-1, with 7 bases matching TRBD1. This CDR3 contains 15 residues. Germline CDR1 reads LNHDA; CDR2 reads SQIVND (reference sequence). The J segment lost 0 bases and the V segment lost 5 bases, leaving 6 bases of the junction unmatched. The CDR3 reads CASSPGDRMNTEAFF. CDR3 bases: TGTGCCAGTAGTCCCGGGGACAGAATGAACACTGAAGCTTTCTTT.

This clone occurred a few times. The V and J genes are TRBV6-6 and TRBJ2-2; TRBD2 agrees at 7 bases. Germline CDR1 MNHNY, CDR2 SVGAGI (reference sequence). V trimming: 7 bases; J trimming: 7 bases; junction bases outside the gene matches: 9. The CDR3 is 14 residues long. The CDR3 DNA is TGTGCCAGCACCCCCCGCGGGGGTCACGGGGAGCTGTTTTTT. Residues: CASTPRGGHGELFF.

This clone was seen a handful of times. The chain has TRBV7-2 and TRBJ1-5; a possible D gene is TRBD1 (5 bases). Germline V gene data show CDR1 as SGHTA and CDR2 as FQGNSA. CDR3 length: 13 residues. Trimming took off 6 bases at V and 2 bases at J, with 8 bases between the two ends. The CDR3 bases are TGTGCCAGCAGAGGGGTAGGCAATCAGCCCCAGCATTTT. It yields the protein CASRGVGNQPQHF.

The gene calls are TRBV18 and TRBJ1-6, with D possibly TRBD1 on 6 matching bases. The germline V gene has CDR1 KGHSH and CDR2 LQKENI. With 2 bases removed from V and 7 bases from J, the gap between germline ends came to 15 bases. This CDR3 is built from 16 residues. CDR3 in DNA: TGTGCCAGCTCACCATTAAACAGGGCGGGGAATTCACCCCTCCACTTT. Translated: CASSPLNRAGNSPLHF. Drawing the rest from reference TRBV18 and TRBJ1-6, the complete variable domain is NAGVMQNPRHLVRRRGQEARLRCSPMKGHSHVYWYRQLPEEGLKFMVYLQKENIIDESGMPKERFSAEFPKEGPSILRIQQVVRGDSAAYFCASSPLNRAGNSPLHFGNGTRLTVT.

This clone has only a few counts. The chain couples TRBV27 to TRBJ2-2; D uncertain. This CDR3 is 13 amino acids long. V gave up 3 bases and J gave up 2 bases, with 4 bases separating them. Germline V gives CDR1 MNHEY, CDR2 SMNVEV (reference sequence). The CDR3 nucleotides read TGTGCCAGCAGTTTTCTCAACACCGGGGAGCTGTTTTTT. It encodes CASSFLNTGELFF.